This T cell receptor (beta chain) was obtained from a study of CD8+CD57+ T cells in acquired aplastic anemia. Study background: Yields of DNA that came from sorted CD4+ and CD8+ cells averaged approximately 3.2 ug. Study-wide findings and caveats: Controls did not differ significantly from patients in CD8+ Simpson's diversity. Patients and controls had in common approximately 28 CD8+ CDR3 sequences.

On this clonotype: Its antigen is not known.

The CDR3 spans 15 residues. Germline values: CDR1 SNHLY, CDR2 FYNNEI. Germline trimming cut 2 bases from V and 4 bases from J; bases unmatched to any gene: 3. CDR3 and TCR beta VDJ profiling relied on genomic DNA as the template. TCRdb passed the reads through MiXCR, listing each CDR3 protein once. The top ten hold approximately 42% of the sample, which has 180,000 or so distinct CDR3 sequences, roughly 63% seen once. The patients chosen for sequencing had shown expansion of CD8+CD57+ cells (detected by flow cytometry). The blood sampling took place in patients who had so far received no therapy. This rearrangement joins TRBV2 to TRBJ2-3; TRBD2 agrees at 10 bases. The source is a human donor with aplastic anemia. Input material: sorted CD4+, CD8+, or CD8+CD57+ T cells (not recorded which) from PBMCs. The CDR3 DNA reads TGTGCCAGCAGTGAACAGCGGGGGGGCGCAGATACGCAGTATTTT. Amino acids: CASSEQRGGADTQYF.